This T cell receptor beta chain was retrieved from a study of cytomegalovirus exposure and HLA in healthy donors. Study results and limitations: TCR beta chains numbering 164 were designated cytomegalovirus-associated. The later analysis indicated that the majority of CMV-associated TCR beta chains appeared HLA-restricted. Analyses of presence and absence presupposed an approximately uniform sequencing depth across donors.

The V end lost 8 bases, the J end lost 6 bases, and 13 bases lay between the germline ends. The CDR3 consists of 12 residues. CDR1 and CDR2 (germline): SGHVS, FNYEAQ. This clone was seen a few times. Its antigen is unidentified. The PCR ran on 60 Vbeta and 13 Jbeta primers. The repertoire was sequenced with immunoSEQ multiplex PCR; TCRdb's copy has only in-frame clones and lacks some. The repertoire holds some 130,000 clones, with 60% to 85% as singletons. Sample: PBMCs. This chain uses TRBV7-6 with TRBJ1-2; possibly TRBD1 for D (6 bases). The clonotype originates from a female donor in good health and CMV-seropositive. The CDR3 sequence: CASGRGSDGYTF. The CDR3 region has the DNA TGTGCCAGCGGCAGGGGATCGGATGGCTACACCTTC.